The clone carrying this TCR beta chain was seen only a few times. Germline V gene sequence: CDR1 MGHDK, CDR2 SYGVNS. V lost 8 bases, J lost 8 bases, and 13 bases lay in between. This CDR3 is built from 13 residues. This sample stems from a study of CD8+CD57+ T cells in acquired aplastic anemia. It was genomic DNA that served as the template for profiling TCR beta VDJ and CDR3. TCRdb used MiXCR to reprocess the reads, holding one entry per CDR3 protein. The sample records about 180,000 distinct CDR3 sequences, about 47% being singletons. The chain recombines TRBV25-1 with TRBJ1-6; D is possibly TRBD1 (6 bases). Source material: sorted CD4+, CD8+, or CD8+CD57+ T cells (not recorded which) from PBMCs. The receptor's source is a human donor in good health. CDR3 DNA sequence: TGTGCCAGCGCCGGACAGCCACATTCACCCCTCCACTTT. Residues: CASAGQPHSPLHF.